The 32 T cell receptor beta chains given below trace back to one sample, sequenced in a study of monozygotic twins with inflammatory bowel disease. TCRdb re-called the 5' RACE reads and gives one entry per CDR3 protein, without DNA. Its listing shows approximately 210,000 distinct CDR3 sequences. Sequencing was carried out using blood. All receptors derive from a human donor with ulcerative colitis or Crohn's disease, or a healthy co-twin of an affected twin (not recorded which).

The chain uses TRBV7-2 and TRBJ2-2. The CDR3 is made up of 16 amino acids. Per the germline V gene, CDR1 is SGHTA and CDR2 is FQGNSA. CDR3 region: CASSLGPPRNTGELFF.

V is TRBV6-5 and J is TRBJ2-7. Germline CDR1 MNHEY, CDR2 SVGAGI. CDR3 size: 16 residues. The CDR3 is CASSYSVEYSTYEQYF.

This chain joins TRBV20-1 and TRBJ2-1; TCRdb reports TRBD2, a call that lacks DNA to check it against. The CDR3 runs to 16 residues. Germline CDR1 and CDR2: DFQATT and SNEGSKA (reference sequence). CDR3 in amino acids: CSARRSGSNSYNEQFF.

V and J are TRBV20-1 and TRBJ2-7. This CDR3 is 15 amino acids long. In germline, CDR1 is DFQATT, CDR2 SNEGSKA (reference sequence). CDR3 sequence reads: CSAVQLLGTYYEQYF.

The chain is built from TRBV4-2 and TRBJ1-2; the TCRdb call, TRBD1, lacks DNA for checking. This CDR3 region has 13 residues. The germline V gene has CDR1 LGHNA and CDR2 YNFKEQ. This chain's CDR3 is CASSQEGGAGYTF.

The rearrangement uses TRBV29-1 and TRBJ2-7; TCRdb picks TRBD1, but there is no DNA to check that call. CDR1 and CDR2 (germline): SQVTM, ANQGSEA. The CDR3 contains 14 residues. The CDR3 protein is CSVSQGAFSYEQYF.

The chain recombines TRBV18 with TRBJ1-1. The CDR3 loop spans 13 amino acids. Germline V gene data show CDR1 as KGHSH and CDR2 as LQKENI. The CDR3 reads CASSPTPNTEAFF.

J is TRBJ1-1 and V is TRBV2. This CDR3 has 15 amino acids. Germline lookup yields CDR1 SNHLY and CDR2 FYNNEI. The CDR3 protein is CASSRQGIRNTEAFF.

The gene calls are TRBV27 and TRBJ2-1; the TCRdb D gene call, TRBD2, has no DNA to confirm it. Germline V gives CDR1 MNHEY, CDR2 SMNVEV (reference sequence). The CDR3 loop spans 15 amino acids. The CDR3: CASSSIGPSYNEQFF.

This chain connects TRBV5-8 to TRBJ1-2; TCRdb picks TRBD1, but there is no DNA to check that call. This CDR3 comprises 13 residues. CDR1 SGHTS and CDR2 YDEGEE come from the germline V gene. The CDR3: CASTLSHNYGYTF.

V is TRBV2 and J is TRBJ2-7. This CDR3 comprises 14 residues. The V gene's germline CDR1 is SNHLY and CDR2 FYNNEI. The CDR3 reads CASSEGQTGTGQYF.

The chain couples TRBV7-2 to TRBJ1-4. Germline V gene sequence: CDR1 SGHTA, CDR2 FQGNSA. The length of the CDR3 is 15 residues. This chain's CDR3 is CASSLAHIPNEKLFF. Supplemented by reference TRBV7-2 and TRBJ1-4, the full variable domain reads GAGVSQSPSNKVTEKGKDVELRCDPISGHTALYWYRQSLGQGLEFLIYFQGNSAPDKSGLPSDRFSAERTGGSVSTLTIQRTQQEDSAVYLCASSLAHIPNEKLFFGSGTQLSVL.

V usage is TRBV5-1 and J usage is TRBJ1-4; TCRdb proposes TRBD1, but this gene call is untestable without DNA. This CDR3 spans 21 amino acids. The germline V gene encodes CDR1 SGHRS and CDR2 YFSETQ. The CDR3 spells CASSKLGPGTLSSATNEKLFF.

This rearrangement joins TRBV28 to TRBJ2-5; with no DNA, the TCRdb D assignment of TRBD2 cannot be verified. The CDR3 has 15 residues. In germline, CDR1 is MDHEN, CDR2 SYDVKM. CDR3 in amino acids: CASSLGLAVGETQYF.

The V call is TRBV20-1, the J call TRBJ2-4; with no DNA, the TCRdb D assignment of TRBD2 cannot be verified. Germline CDR1 DFQATT, CDR2 SNEGSKA (reference sequence). The CDR3 has 16 amino acids. CDR3 residues: CSARGASGRLQNIQYF.

The chain combines TRBV29-1 with TRBJ2-5; the D call of TRBD2 rests on TCRdb alone, since no DNA is present to check it. From germline, CDR1 is SQVTM and CDR2 ANQGSEA. The CDR3 has 14 residues. The CDR3 sequence: CSVGGLAKIETQYF.

The chain uses TRBV7-9 and TRBJ1-6. The CDR3 sequence is 14 residues long. Germline loops: CDR1 SEHNR, CDR2 FQNEAQ (reference sequence). The CDR3 protein is CASSGRGSNSPLHF.

The gene calls are TRBV27 and TRBJ2-7; TCRdb names TRBD2, which stays unverified in the absence of DNA. Germline-derived CDR1 and CDR2 are MNHEY and SMNVEV (reference sequence). This CDR3 region has 15 residues. CDR3 sequence: CASSSLGAGEGEQYF.

V and J are TRBV6-2 or TRBV6-3 and TRBJ2-1; the D gene TCRdb calls, TRBD2, cannot be checked with no DNA. The V gene's germline CDR1 is MNHEY and CDR2 SVGEGT. The CDR3 totals 17 residues. The CDR3 sequence: CASSSHLALSSYNEQFF.

The chain uses TRBV4-1 and TRBJ2-5; TCRdb calls TRBD1, which cannot be checked without DNA. This CDR3 has 17 amino acids. Germline lookup yields CDR1 MGHRA and CDR2 YSYEKL. The CDR3 is CASSQSQPGQGFETQYF.

The chain uses TRBV7-6 and TRBJ2-3. This CDR3 is 13 amino acids long. CDR1 and CDR2 (germline): SGHVS, FNYEAQ. CDR3 amino acids: CASRPGSTDTQYF.

V is TRBV6-2 or TRBV6-3 and J is TRBJ1-6; checking the TCRdb D call of TRBD1 is not possible without DNA. CDR1 and CDR2 (germline): MNHEY, SVGEGT. This CDR3 spans 15 amino acids. The CDR3 loop reads CASSYSGTGNSPLHF.

The chain has TRBV6-5 and TRBJ2-7; checking the TCRdb D call of TRBD2 is not possible without DNA. CDR3 length equals 14 residues. Germline V gene data show CDR1 as MNHEY and CDR2 as SVGAGI. The chain's CDR3 is CASSYSGAGYEQYF.

The chain combines TRBV29-1 with TRBJ1-1; TCRdb picks TRBD1, but there is no DNA to check that call. Germline V CDR1 and CDR2: SQVTM, ANQGSEA. This CDR3 spans 13 amino acids. The CDR3 is CSGQGVANTEAFF.

The CDR3 is CASSPQRVGSGELFF. This chain uses TRBV7-2 with TRBJ2-2; no DNA is available, so the TRBD2 call from TCRdb remains unchecked. The CDR3 extends over 15 amino acids. CDR1 is SGHTA and CDR2 is FQGNSA in the germline V gene.

V is TRBV7-6 and J is TRBJ2-5. This CDR3 region has 14 residues. The germline gives CDR1 SGHVS, CDR2 FNYEAQ. Here the CDR3 reads CASSLDRFSQTQYF. The complete variable domain, with remaining parts taken from reference TRBV7-6 and TRBJ2-5, reads GAGVSQSPRYKVTKRGQDVALRCDPISGHVSLYWYRQALGQGPEFLTYFNYEAQQDKSGLPNDRFSAERPEGSISTLTIQRTEQRDSAMYRCASSLDRFSQTQYFGPGTRLLVL.

This CDR3 is CSARPGTTYEQYF. This sequence joins TRBV20-1 and TRBJ2-7. The CDR3 covers 13 residues. Per the germline V gene, CDR1 is DFQATT and CDR2 is SNEGSKA (reference sequence).

The gene calls are TRBV6-5 and TRBJ2-5. The CDR3 has 12 residues. Germline V gene data show CDR1 as MNHEY and CDR2 as SVGAGI. The CDR3 loop reads CASSYGQETQNF.

This rearrangement joins TRBV12-3 or TRBV12-4 to TRBJ2-2. The CDR3 runs 15 residues. CDR3: CASGLLLARTGELFF.

This sequence joins TRBV12-3 or TRBV12-4 and TRBJ1-4; TCRdb indicates TRBD1, and absent DNA this call remains unverified. The CDR3 loop spans 14 amino acids. CDR3 amino acids: CASGPGQGNEKLFF.

This chain joins TRBV10-3 and TRBJ2-3. This CDR3 spans 12 amino acids. Germline V lookup: CDR1 ENHRY, CDR2 SYGVKD. The CDR3 reads CAISGSTDTQYF.

The chain is built from TRBV29-1 and TRBJ2-1; absent DNA, TCRdb's TRBD1 call cannot be checked. Germline V gene sequence: CDR1 SQVTM, CDR2 ANQGSEA. The CDR3 consists of 15 residues. The CDR3 loop is CSVEDRTGGSGQQFF.